Following are 10 T cell receptor beta chains from one sample sequenced in a study of blood T cell repertoires in COVID-19 (dated by TCRdb to about 2020). Library prep was done by the immunoSEQ multiplex PCR assay. TCRdb carries this immuneACCESS record with in-frame sequences only. Its versions omit some clonotypes, under half of them owing to an unresolved V gene in the studies checked, with the rest unexplained. The sample data list 75,000 to 95,000 clones, and roughly nine tenths of these were observed just once. Of the sample, under 2% is held by the ten largest clones. Specimen: peripheral blood. Receptors originate from a man between 60 and 75 years old with acute or convalescent COVID-19.

The rearrangement uses TRBV28 and TRBJ2-7; D ambiguous. Germline CDR1 is MDHEN and CDR2 is SYDVKM. The CDR3 sequence is 14 residues long. V was clipped by 1 base and J by 2 bases, with 9 bases between them. This CDR3 reads CASSLSSETYEQYF. The CDR3 nucleotides read TGTGCCAGCAGTTTATCTTCCGAGACCTACGAGCAGTACTTC.

The gene calls are TRBV11-2 and TRBJ2-2, with D perhaps TRBD1 (6 bases). The CDR3 consists of 13 residues. V dropped 6 bases and J dropped 5 bases, with 10 bases sitting between them. Germline loops: CDR1 SGHAT, CDR2 FQNNGV. The CDR3 DNA is TGTGCCAGCAGTTGGGGGCGGACCGGGGAGCTGTTTTTT. It specifies CASSWGRTGELFF.

The rearrangement uses TRBV12-5 and TRBJ2-2, with 7 bases that match TRBD1. Trimming took 5 bases from V and 5 from J; bases not matched to a gene: 11. Germline V gene data show CDR1 as LGHNT and CDR2 as FRNRAP. The CDR3 covers 16 residues. CDR3 bases: TGTGCTAGTGGTCCCCCCGGGACAGTGAGTACCGGGGAGCTGTTTTTT. It specifies CASGPPGTVSTGELFF.

This sequence joins TRBV10-1 and TRBJ1-1; D not resolved. The V and J ends lost 5 bases and 0 bases respectively, with 13 bases between them. The germline gives CDR1 WNHNN, CDR2 SYGVQD (reference sequence). CDR3 length: 15 residues. The CDR3 bases are TGCGCCAGCAGTCACTCCCGGGGATTGAACACTGAAGCTTTCTTT. Translated, it gives CASSHSRGLNTEAFF.

The chain has TRBV7-2 and TRBJ2-7; D is unclear. Trimming took 1 base from V and 0 from J, leaving 13 bases between them. Germline CDR1 is SGHTA and CDR2 is FQGNSA. The CDR3 runs 16 residues. DNA of the CDR3: TGTGCCAGCAGCTTAGGAAGTAGTCCCTCCTCCTACGAGCAGTACTTC. The encoded protein is CASSLGSSPSSYEQYF.

The CDR3 sequence is CASSQGAVGSYGYTF. In DNA form, the CDR3 reads TGTGCCAGCAGCCAAGGAGCGGTAGGGAGCTATGGCTACACCTTC. V gene TRBV3-1 (or the pseudogene TRBV3-2) combines with J gene TRBJ1-2; D ambiguous. Trimming left V 1 base short and J 4 bases short, with 13 bases between. This CDR3 spans 15 amino acids. CDR1 and CDR2 (germline): LGHDT, YNNKEL (reference sequence).

The chain joins TRBV19 to TRBJ2-3; D gene ambiguous. Germline V gives CDR1 LNHDA, CDR2 SQIVND (reference sequence). CDR3 length equals 12 residues. V was clipped by 4 bases and J by 4 bases, with 6 bases between them. The CDR3 loop is CASSTLPDTQYF. DNA of the CDR3: TGTGCCAGTAGTACACTCCCAGATACGCAGTATTTT.

This chain connects TRBV5-1 to TRBJ2-1, with 11 bases lining up with TRBD1. This CDR3 is 17 amino acids long. The V segment lost 4 bases and the J segment 0 bases; nucleotides outside the gene matches: 6. The germline V gene has CDR1 SGHRS and CDR2 YFSETQ. The CDR3 is CASSPEGTGGSYNEQFF. CDR3 nucleotide sequence: TGCGCCAGCAGCCCTGAAGGGACAGGGGGCTCCTACAATGAGCAGTTCTTC.

The chain has TRBV24-1 and TRBJ2-7, with 7 bases matching TRBD1. CDR1 is KGHDR and CDR2 is SFDVKD in the germline V gene. The CDR3 covers 16 residues. After removal of 0 bases from V and 3 bases from J, the junction contained 7 bases not matched to a gene. CDR3 nucleotides: TGTGCCACCAGTGATTTGGCATCGACAGGGCGCTACGAGCAGTACTTC. Translated, it gives CATSDLASTGRYEQYF.

The chain employs TRBV5-1 and TRBJ2-7, with D perhaps TRBD2 (6 bases). Germline values: CDR1 SGHRS, CDR2 YFSETQ. This CDR3 is 14 amino acids long. Trimming left V 7 bases short and J 8 bases short, with 22 bases between. CDR3 sequence reads: CASASGTQTSQQYF. The CDR3 DNA reads TGCGCCAGCGCCTCCGGGACTCAAACCTCCCAGCAGTACTTC.